Listed below are T cell receptor beta chains from one sample, sequenced in a study of T cells after yellow fever vaccination. TCRdb re-called the 5' RACE reads with MiXCR, one entry per CDR3 protein. The sample records some 170,000 distinct CDR3 sequences, roughly 8.8% being singletons. Sequencing used CD8+ T cells sorted from PBMCs, obtained 45 days after the yellow fever booster vaccination. The receptor set was obtained from a man aged 18 to 30 who received the YFV17D yellow fever vaccine. The conserved cysteine and the conserved F or W are not part of the CDR3 here.

CDR3: AISEGQGNYEQY; V: TRBV10-3; J: TRBJ2-7
CDR3: ASSLVIFGTGVEGYT; V: TRBV5-1; J: TRBJ1-2
CDR3: SARDRARNEQF; V: TRBV20-1; J: TRBJ2-1
CDR3: ASSLFAGGTYNEQF; V: TRBV11-1; J: TRBJ2-1
CDR3: ASSHTGRPNPQNTEAF; V: TRBV4-1; J: TRBJ1-1
CDR3: ASSQGAGPPETQY; V: TRBV4-1; J: TRBJ2-5
CDR3: ASSLGGQGAGNSPLH; V: TRBV11-2; J: TRBJ1-6
CDR3: ASSRPGTDYGYT; V: TRBV2; J: TRBJ1-2
CDR3: ASSRPGLAGGPTDTQY; V: TRBV4-3; J: TRBJ2-3
CDR3: AWTLFGGGEADTQY; V: TRBV30; J: TRBJ2-3
CDR3: AISRGGGNEQY; V: TRBV10-3; J: TRBJ2-7
CDR3: ATVTTGGARETQY; V: TRBV28; J: TRBJ2-5